A single sample gave rise to the 19 T cell receptor beta chains below, sequenced in a study of a mutant IDH1 vaccine in newly diagnosed glioma. These receptors' targets are unknown. This table comes from immunoSEQ multiplex PCR, and its TCRdb copy is limited to in-frame clones, with some not included. The sample shows roughly 34,000 clones, roughly 89% of them seen only once. Time point reported: week 47, end of study. It was 300 ug of mutant IDH1 20-mer peptide that made up each vaccine dose, given with topical imiquimod. The sequencing used PBMCs, collected from a glioma patient whose treatment included an IDH1 peptide vaccine. These receptors all stem from a young woman with glioma.

V usage is TRBV6-5 and J usage is TRBJ1-6; possible D gene TRBD1, 5 bases. CDR1 is MNHEY and CDR2 is SVGAGI in the germline V gene. Trimming took off 6 bases at V and 6 bases at J, with 12 bases between the two ends. The CDR3 runs 14 residues. CDR3 sequence reads: CASRSGLGNSPLHF. The CDR3 region has the DNA TGTGCCAGCAGGTCGGGACTGGGTAATTCACCCCTCCACTTT.

The rearrangement joins TRBV2 to TRBJ2-2; D gene ambiguous. V lost 1 base, J lost 1 base, and 7 bases lay in between. The germline V gene has CDR1 SNHLY and CDR2 FYNNEI. CDR3 length: 15 residues. CDR3 amino acids: CASSEGPWNTGELFF. The DNA for the CDR3 is TGTGCCAGCAGTGAAGGGCCTTGGAACACCGGGGAGCTGTTTTTT.

The genes are TRBV5-4 and TRBJ2-3; 11 bases are shared with TRBD2. The germline CDR1 and CDR2 sequences are SGHNT and YYREEE (reference sequence). This CDR3 comprises 15 residues. V gave up 4 bases and J gave up 4 bases; unmatched junction bases: 5. The CDR3 region has the DNA TGTGCCAGCAGCCCCCAACTAGCGGGGGCAGATACGCAGTATTTT. This translates into CASSPQLAGADTQYF.

The chain recombines TRBV4-1 with TRBJ1-2; D is uncertain. Germline V CDR1 and CDR2: MGHRA, YSYEKL. V was pared by 2 bases and J by 4 bases, with 17 bases between. The CDR3 has 16 residues. This chain's CDR3 is CASSQTHELLGYGYTF. CDR3 bases: TGCGCCAGCAGCCAAACCCACGAACTACTAGGCTATGGCTACACCTTC.

A few counts support this clone. This rearrangement joins TRBV19 to TRBJ1-2, with a weak D call TRBD1 (5 bases). Trimming cost V 5 bases and J 5 bases, with 21 bases left between them. Germline V gives CDR1 LNHDA, CDR2 SQIVND (reference sequence). The CDR3 runs to 16 residues. CDR3 coding DNA: TGTGCCAGTAGTCCCGGGACGGAGCGCTCATTATATGGCTACACCTTC. Protein sequence: CASSPGTERSLYGYTF.

This clone was picked up one time. This chain links TRBV5-1 with TRBJ2-3, with D uncertain. CDR3 length: 15 amino acids. Trimming left V 4 bases short and J 5 bases short, with 17 bases between. Germline V gives CDR1 SGHRS, CDR2 YFSETQ. The CDR3 DNA follows: TGCGCCAGCAGCCCCATCAGCCCGGCAGGAGATACGCAGTATTTT. It codes for CASSPISPAGDTQYF.

The V call is TRBV15, the J call TRBJ2-3; maybe TRBD1 (5 bases). From germline, CDR1 is LNHNV and CDR2 YYDKDF (reference sequence). The germline V and J ends were trimmed by 5 bases and 1 base, with 13 bases remaining between them. This CDR3 comprises 15 residues. In nucleotides, the CDR3 is TGTGCCACCAGCCCGGAAGACAGCCGCACAGATACGCAGTATTTT. Protein product: CATSPEDSRTDTQYF.

This rearrangement joins TRBV7-6 to TRBJ2-5; no firm D call. V was pared by 9 bases and J by 4 bases, with 15 bases between. The CDR3 spans 13 residues. Germline CDR1 and CDR2: SGHVS and FNYEAQ. CDR3 nucleotides: TGTGCCAGGACCTCCCGGTTCCGAGAGACCCAGTACTTC. It specifies CARTSRFRETQYF.

The chain combines TRBV14 with TRBJ2-2; 8 bases match TRBD2. Germline CDR1 and CDR2: SGHDN and FVKESK. Germline trimming cut 4 bases from V and 5 bases from J; bases unmatched to any gene: 6. The CDR3 has 15 amino acids. The CDR3 here is CASSPGGALTGELFF. In DNA, the CDR3 is TGTGCCAGCAGCCCCGGGGGGGCGCTAACCGGGGAGCTGTTTTTT.

The chain employs TRBV18 and TRBJ1-2; the D is unclear. The CDR3 covers 13 residues. From germline, CDR1 is KGHSH and CDR2 LQKENI. V lost 3 bases to trimming and J lost 4 bases, with 9 bases between them. DNA for the CDR3: TGTGCCAGCTCACCCCCCCTTTCCTATGGCTACACCTTC. It yields the protein CASSPPLSYGYTF.

This sequence joins TRBV25-1 and TRBJ1-2; 8 bases are shared with TRBD1. Germline CDR1 MGHDK, CDR2 SYGVNS. The V and J ends lost 3 bases and 7 bases, in that order; junction bases with no gene match: 10. The CDR3 has 15 amino acids. This chain's CDR3 is CASSEWGQVKGGYTF. Here the CDR3 DNA reads TGTGCCAGCAGTGAGTGGGGACAGGTAAAAGGTGGCTACACCTTC.

This clone was seen a single time. This chain links TRBV7-9 with TRBJ1-2, with D perhaps TRBD1 (5 bases). CDR1 SEHNR and CDR2 FQNEAQ come from the germline V gene (reference sequence). The V end was cut by 2 bases, the J end by 2 bases, with 15 bases between. This CDR3 spans 16 amino acids. The CDR3 sequence: CASSLPFGGVNYGYTF. CDR3 DNA: TGTGCCAGCAGCTTACCTTTCGGGGGAGTCAACTATGGCTACACCTTC.

The chain has TRBV5-6 and TRBJ1-5; TRBD1 agrees at 7 bases. V lost 4 bases to trimming and J lost 7 bases; unmatched junction nucleotides: 5. The CDR3 loop spans 13 amino acids. Germline CDR1 and CDR2: SGHDT and YYEEEE. The CDR3 here is CASSRQGGQPQHF. The CDR3 bases are TGTGCCAGCAGCAGACAGGGTGGCCAGCCCCAGCATTTT.

This chain uses TRBV5-1 with TRBJ2-7, with TRBD2 as a possible D gene (6 bases). CDR3 size: 13 residues. Trimming left V 0 bases short and J 6 bases short, with 10 bases between. The germline V gene has CDR1 SGHRS and CDR2 YFSETQ. CDR3 DNA sequence: TGCGCCAGCAGCTTGGGGAGGGGTCGCGAGCAGTACTTC. It specifies CASSLGRGREQYF.

The V gene is TRBV7-9, the J gene TRBJ1-4; 8 bases align to TRBD1. CDR3 length: 15 amino acids. V lost 4 bases, J lost 6 bases, and 7 bases stayed unmatched. Germline V CDR1 and CDR2: SEHNR, FQNEAQ (reference sequence). CDR3 sequence: CASSSRQGWDEKLFF. The CDR3 bases are TGTGCCAGCAGCTCTAGACAGGGGTGGGATGAAAAACTGTTTTTT.

The chain combines TRBV10-2 with TRBJ2-1, with 9 bases matching TRBD2. The CDR3 is 14 residues long. Germline V gives CDR1 WSHSY, CDR2 SAAADI. The V and J ends lost 6 bases and 4 bases, in that order; junction bases with no gene match: 4. The DNA for the CDR3 is TGCGCCAGCAGAAGCGGGGGGCTGTACAATGAGCAGTTCTTC. This encodes CASRSGGLYNEQFF.

This chain links TRBV27 with TRBJ1-5; 8 bases align to TRBD1. Trimming cost V 6 bases and J 4 bases; bases outside gene matches: 5. This CDR3 region has 14 residues. CDR1 is MNHEY and CDR2 is SMNVEV in the germline V gene (reference sequence). The CDR3 DNA reads TGTGCCAGCAGCCAGACAGGGGTTAATCAGCCCCAGCATTTT. Its protein is CASSQTGVNQPQHF.

The V and J genes are TRBV6-5 and TRBJ1-5; D possibly corresponds to TRBD1 (6 bases). The germline CDR1 and CDR2 sequences are MNHEY and SVGAGI. Trimming left V 4 bases short and J 2 bases short, with 15 bases between. The CDR3 is made up of 16 amino acids. The CDR3 loop reads CASSSSRGSGNQPQHF. CDR3 DNA: TGTGCCAGCAGTTCTAGCAGGGGATCAGGCAATCAGCCCCAGCATTTT.

The chain carries TRBV29-1 and TRBJ1-1; D possibly corresponds to TRBD1 (6 bases). Trimming pared 7 bases from V and 3 bases from J, leaving 12 bases between. Germline CDR1 reads SQVTM; CDR2 reads ANQGSEA. This CDR3 region has 12 residues. CDR3 sequence (DNA): TGCAGCGCCTCAAAGGGGGACACTGAAGCTTTCTTT. Amino acid sequence: CSASKGDTEAFF.